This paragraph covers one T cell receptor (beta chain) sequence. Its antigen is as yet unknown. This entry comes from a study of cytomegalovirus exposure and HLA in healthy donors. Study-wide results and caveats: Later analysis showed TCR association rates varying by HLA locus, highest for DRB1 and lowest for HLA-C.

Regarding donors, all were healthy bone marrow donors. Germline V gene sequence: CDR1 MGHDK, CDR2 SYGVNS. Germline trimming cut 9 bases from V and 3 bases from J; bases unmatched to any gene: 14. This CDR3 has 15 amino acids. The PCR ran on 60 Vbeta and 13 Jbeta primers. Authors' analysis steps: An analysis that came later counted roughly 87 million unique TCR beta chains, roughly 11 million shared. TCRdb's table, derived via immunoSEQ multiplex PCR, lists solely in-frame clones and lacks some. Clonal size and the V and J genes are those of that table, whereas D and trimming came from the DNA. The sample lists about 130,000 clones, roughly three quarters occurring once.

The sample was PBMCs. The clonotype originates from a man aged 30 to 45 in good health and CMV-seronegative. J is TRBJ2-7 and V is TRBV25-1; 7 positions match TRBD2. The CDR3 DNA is TGTGCCAGTCAAATGGGGGAGGGCTTGAACTACGAGCAGTACTTC. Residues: CASQMGEGLNYEQYF.